These 2 T cell receptor beta chains were all obtained from the same sample, sequenced in a study of blood T cells in healthy people across ages. It was with a sample-barcoded 5' primer and a J-beta primer mix that a second PCR of about 6 to 12 cycles was run. TCRdb processed the 5' RACE reads anew with MiXCR; each CDR3 protein has one entry. The repertoire holds around 500,000 distinct CDR3 sequences, with about 45% as singletons. The sample comprised blood. The receptor source for this set is a man older than 75 in good health.

The chain employs TRBV2 and TRBJ1-5; TRBD1 is a possible D gene (5 bases). CDR1 is SNHLY, CDR2 FYNNEI, per germline. V was pared by 8 bases and J by 0 bases, with 11 bases between. This CDR3 contains 14 residues. The CDR3 DNA reads TGTGCCAGCCGGGGACCTTATAGCAATCAGCCCCAGCATTTT. As protein: CASRGPYSNQPQHF.

This chain links TRBV10-3 with TRBJ2-3; TRBD2 is a possible D gene (6 bases). Trimming took off 3 bases at V and 0 bases at J, with 13 bases between the two ends. Germline lookup yields CDR1 ENHRY and CDR2 SYGVKD. CDR3 size: 16 residues. The CDR3 is CAISDGSLASTDTQYF. CDR3 nucleotide sequence: TGTGCCATCAGTGACGGGAGCCTTGCTAGCACAGATACGCAGTATTTT.